This T cell receptor (beta chain) was recorded in a study of blood T cell repertoires in COVID-19. Overall study: Samples came from the United States, Italy and Spain, spanning acute and convalescent COVID-19.

Clones were read by immunoSEQ multiplex PCR, and TCRdb kept only the in-frame ones, dropping some. The sample records about 210,000 clones, about 90% being singletons. The sequencing input was peripheral blood. The sequence was obtained from a man aged 25-45 years with acute or convalescent COVID-19.

CDR3 protein: CAWRTGLSRTDTQYF. The CDR3 coding sequence is TGTGCCTGGAGGACGGGACTTTCACGCACAGATACGCAGTATTTT. V is TRBV30 and J is TRBJ2-3; perhaps TRBD2 as D (6 bases). Trimming took 3 bases from V and 1 from J, leaving 14 bases between them. Germline values: CDR1 GTSNPN, CDR2 SVGIG (reference sequence). CDR3 length: 15 residues.